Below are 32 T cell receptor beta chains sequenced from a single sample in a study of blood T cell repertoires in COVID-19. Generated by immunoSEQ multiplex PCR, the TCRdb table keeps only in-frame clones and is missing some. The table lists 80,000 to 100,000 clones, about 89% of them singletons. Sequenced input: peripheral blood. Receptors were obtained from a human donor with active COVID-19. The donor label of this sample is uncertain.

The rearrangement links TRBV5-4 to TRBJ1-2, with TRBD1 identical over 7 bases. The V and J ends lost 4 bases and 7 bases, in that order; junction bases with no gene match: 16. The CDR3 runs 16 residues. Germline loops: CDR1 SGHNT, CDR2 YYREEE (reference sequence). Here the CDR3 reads CASSTGFNRGLSGYTF. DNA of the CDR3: TGTGCCAGCAGCACAGGATTTAACAGGGGATTGAGTGGCTACACCTTC. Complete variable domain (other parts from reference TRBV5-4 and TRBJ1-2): ETGVTQSPTHLIKTRGQQVTLRCSSQSGHNTVSWYQQALGQGPQFIFQYYREEENGRGNFPPRFSGLQFPNYSSELNVNALELDDSALYLCASSTGFNRGLSGYTFGSGTRLTVV.

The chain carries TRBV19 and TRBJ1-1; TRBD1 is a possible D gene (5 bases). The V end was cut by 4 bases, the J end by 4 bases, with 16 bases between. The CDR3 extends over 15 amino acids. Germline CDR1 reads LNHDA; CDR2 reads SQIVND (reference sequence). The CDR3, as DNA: TGTGCCAGTAGTAGCCGGCCTGGGGCCGGCACTGAAGCTTTCTTT. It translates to CASSSRPGAGTEAFF. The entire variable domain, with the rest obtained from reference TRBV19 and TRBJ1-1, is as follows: DGGITQSPKYLFRKEGQNVTLSCEQNLNHDAMYWYRQDPGQGLRLIYYSQIVNDFQKGDIAEGYSVSREKKESFPLTVTSAQKNPTAFYLCASSSRPGAGTEAFFGQGTRLTVV.

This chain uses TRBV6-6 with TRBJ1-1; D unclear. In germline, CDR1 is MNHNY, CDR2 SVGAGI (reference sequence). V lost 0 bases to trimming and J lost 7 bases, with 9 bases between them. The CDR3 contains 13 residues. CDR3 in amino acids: CASSYSRSSEAFF. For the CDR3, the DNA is TGTGCCAGCAGTTACTCGAGGTCGAGTGAAGCTTTCTTT.

The DNA for the CDR3 is TGTGCCAGCAGTTCGGGGACAACCTACAATGAGCAGTTCTTC. It translates to CASSSGTTYNEQFF. J is TRBJ2-1 and V is TRBV27; possibly TRBD1 for D (6 bases). V lost 4 bases and J lost 2, with 9 bases in between. There are 14 residues in the CDR3. CDR1 and CDR2 from the germline V gene are MNHEY and SMNVEV (reference sequence).

The CDR3 spells CASQNGTGGVGDYGYTF. In nucleotides, the CDR3 is TGCGCCAGCCAGAACGGGACAGGGGGAGTTGGTGACTATGGCTACACCTTC. V and J are TRBV10-1 and TRBJ1-2, with TRBD1 matching 11 bases. With 8 bases clipped from V and 3 bases from J, the junction kept 14 bases outside the gene matches. The germline V gene encodes CDR1 WNHNN and CDR2 SYGVQD (reference sequence). The CDR3 sequence is 17 residues long.

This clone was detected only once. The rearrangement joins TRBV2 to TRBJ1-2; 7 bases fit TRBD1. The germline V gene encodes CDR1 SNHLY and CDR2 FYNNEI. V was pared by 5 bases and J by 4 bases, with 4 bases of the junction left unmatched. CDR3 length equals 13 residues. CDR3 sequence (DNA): TGTGCCAGCAGTCGGGACAGTTCCTATGGCTACACCTTC. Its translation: CASSRDSSYGYTF.

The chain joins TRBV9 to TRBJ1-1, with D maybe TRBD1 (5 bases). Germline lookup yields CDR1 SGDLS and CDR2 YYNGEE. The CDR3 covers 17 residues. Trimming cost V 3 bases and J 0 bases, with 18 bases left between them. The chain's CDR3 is CASSAETDIGMNTEAFF. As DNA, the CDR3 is TGTGCCAGCAGCGCGGAGACAGACATAGGGATGAACACTGAAGCTTTCTTT.

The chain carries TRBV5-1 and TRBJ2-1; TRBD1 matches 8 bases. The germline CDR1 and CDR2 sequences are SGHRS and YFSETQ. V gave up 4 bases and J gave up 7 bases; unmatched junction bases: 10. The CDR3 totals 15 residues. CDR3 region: CASSVYRGTPNEQFF. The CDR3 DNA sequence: TGCGCCAGCAGCGTCTACAGGGGGACGCCTAATGAGCAGTTCTTC.

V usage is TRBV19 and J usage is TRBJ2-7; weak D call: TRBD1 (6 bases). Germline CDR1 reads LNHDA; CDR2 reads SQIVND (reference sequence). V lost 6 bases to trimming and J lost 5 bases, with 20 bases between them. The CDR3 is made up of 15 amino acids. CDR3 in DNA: TGTGCCAGTAGACCCACGGACAGAAAGAGCCACGAGCAGTACTTC. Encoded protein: CASRPTDRKSHEQYF.

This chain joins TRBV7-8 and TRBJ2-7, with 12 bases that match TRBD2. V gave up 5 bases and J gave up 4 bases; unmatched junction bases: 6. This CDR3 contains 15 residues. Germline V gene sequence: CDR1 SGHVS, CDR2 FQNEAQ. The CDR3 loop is CASSPRTSGAYEQYF. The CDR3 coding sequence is TGTGCCAGCAGCCCCCGGACTAGCGGGGCGTACGAGCAGTACTTC.

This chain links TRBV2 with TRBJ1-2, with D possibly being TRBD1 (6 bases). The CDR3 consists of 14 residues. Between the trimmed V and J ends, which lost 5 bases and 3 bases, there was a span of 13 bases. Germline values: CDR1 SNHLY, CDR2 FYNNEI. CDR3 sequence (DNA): TGTGCCAGCAGTCAAGGACAGCTCGACTATGGCTACACCTTC. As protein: CASSQGQLDYGYTF.

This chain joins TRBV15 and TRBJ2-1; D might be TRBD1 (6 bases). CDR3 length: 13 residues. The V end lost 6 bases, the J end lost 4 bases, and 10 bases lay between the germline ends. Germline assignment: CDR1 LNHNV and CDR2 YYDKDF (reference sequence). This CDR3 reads CATRETGYNEQFF. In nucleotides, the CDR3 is TGTGCCACCAGGGAAACAGGGTACAATGAGCAGTTCTTC.

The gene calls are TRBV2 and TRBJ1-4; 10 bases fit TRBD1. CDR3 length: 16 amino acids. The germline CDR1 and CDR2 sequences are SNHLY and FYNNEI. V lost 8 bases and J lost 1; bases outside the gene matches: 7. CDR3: CASLPGQGETNEKLFF. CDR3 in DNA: TGTGCCAGCCTCCCCGGACAGGGGGAAACTAATGAAAAACTGTTTTTT. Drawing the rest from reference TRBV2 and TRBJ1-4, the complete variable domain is EPEVTQTPSHQVTQMGQEVILRCVPISNHLYFYWYRQILGQKVEFLVSFYNNEISEKSEIFDDQFSVERPDGSNFTLKIRSTKLEDSAMYFCASLPGQGETNEKLFFGSGTQLSVL.

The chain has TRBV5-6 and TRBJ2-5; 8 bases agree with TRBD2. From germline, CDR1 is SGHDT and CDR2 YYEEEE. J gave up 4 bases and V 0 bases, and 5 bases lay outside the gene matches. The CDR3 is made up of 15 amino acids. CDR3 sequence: CASSLGAGARETQYF. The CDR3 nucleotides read TGTGCCAGCAGCTTGGGAGCGGGGGCACGAGAGACCCAGTACTTC.

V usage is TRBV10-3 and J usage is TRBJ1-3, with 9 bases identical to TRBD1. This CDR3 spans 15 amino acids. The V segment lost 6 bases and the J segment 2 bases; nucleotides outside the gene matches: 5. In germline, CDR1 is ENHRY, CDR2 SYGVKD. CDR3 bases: TGTGCCATCAGGCTGACAGGGGGTACTGGAAACACCATATATTTT. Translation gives CAIRLTGGTGNTIYF.

In DNA, the CDR3 is TGTGCTAGTGGTTTGAGTGTAGGGGGCTATAGCAATCAGCCCCAGCATTTT. As protein: CASGLSVGGYSNQPQHF. V and J are TRBV12-5 and TRBJ1-5; 7 nucleotides align to TRBD1. Germline V lookup: CDR1 LGHNT, CDR2 FRNRAP. V shed 2 bases, J shed 0 bases, and the junction held 7 bases outside the gene matches. The CDR3 spans 17 residues.

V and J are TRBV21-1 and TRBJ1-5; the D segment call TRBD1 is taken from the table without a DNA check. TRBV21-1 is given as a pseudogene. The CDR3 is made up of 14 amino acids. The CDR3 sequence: CASLKRGRDQPQHF. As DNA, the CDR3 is TGTGCCAGCCTCAAAAGAGGCAGGGATCAGCCCCAGCATTTT.

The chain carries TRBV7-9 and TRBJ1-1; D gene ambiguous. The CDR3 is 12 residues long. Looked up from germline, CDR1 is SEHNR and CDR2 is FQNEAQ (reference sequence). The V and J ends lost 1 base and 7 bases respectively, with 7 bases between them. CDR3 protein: CASSLEFNEAFF. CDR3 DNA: TGTGCCAGCAGCTTAGAATTTAATGAAGCTTTCTTT.

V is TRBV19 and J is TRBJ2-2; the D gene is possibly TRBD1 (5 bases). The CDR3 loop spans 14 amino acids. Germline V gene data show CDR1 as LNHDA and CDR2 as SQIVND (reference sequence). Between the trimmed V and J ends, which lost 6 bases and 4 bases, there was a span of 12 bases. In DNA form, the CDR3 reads TGTGCCAGTAGGGTCCACAGGCCCACCGGGGAGCTGTTTTTT. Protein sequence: CASRVHRPTGELFF.

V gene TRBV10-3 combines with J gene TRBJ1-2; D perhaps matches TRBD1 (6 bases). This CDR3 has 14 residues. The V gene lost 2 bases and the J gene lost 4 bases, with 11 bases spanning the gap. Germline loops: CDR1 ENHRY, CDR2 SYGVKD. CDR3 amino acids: CAISEEGVPYGYTF. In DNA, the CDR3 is TGTGCCATCAGTGAGGAGGGGGTGCCCTATGGCTACACCTTC.

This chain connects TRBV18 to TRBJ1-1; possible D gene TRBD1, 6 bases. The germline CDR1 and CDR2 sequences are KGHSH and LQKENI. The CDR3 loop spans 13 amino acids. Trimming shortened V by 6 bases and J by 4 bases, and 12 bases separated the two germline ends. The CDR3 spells CASSLDSLTEAFF. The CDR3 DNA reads TGTGCCAGCTCTCTGGACAGTCTCACTGAAGCTTTCTTT. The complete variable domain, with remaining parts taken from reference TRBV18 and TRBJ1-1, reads NAGVMQNPRHLVRRRGQEARLRCSPMKGHSHVYWYRQLPEEGLKFMVYLQKENIIDESGMPKERFSAEFPKEGPSILRIQQVVRGDSAAYFCASSLDSLTEAFFGQGTRLTVV.

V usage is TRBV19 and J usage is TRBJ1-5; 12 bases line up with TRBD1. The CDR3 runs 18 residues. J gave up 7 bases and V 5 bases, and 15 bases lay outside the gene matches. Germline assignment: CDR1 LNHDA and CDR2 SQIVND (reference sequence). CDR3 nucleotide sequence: TGTGCCAGTAGTCCGCGGGACAGGGGGCTGTCGGAAGGGCAGCCCCAGCATTTT. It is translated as CASSPRDRGLSEGQPQHF.

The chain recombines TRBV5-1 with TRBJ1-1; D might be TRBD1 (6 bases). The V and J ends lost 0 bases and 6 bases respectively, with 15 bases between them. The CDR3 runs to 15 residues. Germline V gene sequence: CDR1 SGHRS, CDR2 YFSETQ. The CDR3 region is CASSLVGEKGAEAFF. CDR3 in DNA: TGCGCCAGCAGCTTGGTGGGGGAGAAGGGGGCTGAAGCTTTCTTT.

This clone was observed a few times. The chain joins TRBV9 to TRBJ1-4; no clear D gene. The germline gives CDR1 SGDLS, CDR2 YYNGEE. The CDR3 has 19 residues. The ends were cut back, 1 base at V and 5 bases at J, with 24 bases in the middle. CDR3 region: CASSVSEAGRRGENEKLFF. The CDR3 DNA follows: TGTGCCAGCAGCGTAAGTGAGGCCGGGAGACGGGGAGAAAATGAAAAACTGTTTTTT.

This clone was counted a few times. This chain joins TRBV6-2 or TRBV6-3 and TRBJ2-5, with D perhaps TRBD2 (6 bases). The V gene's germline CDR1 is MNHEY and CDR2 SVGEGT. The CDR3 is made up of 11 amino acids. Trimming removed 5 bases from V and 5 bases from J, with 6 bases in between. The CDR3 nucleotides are TGTGCCAGCAGTGGGAGGGAGACCCAGTACTTC. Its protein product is CASSGRETQYF.

CDR3 bases: TGTGCCAGCAGCTGGACAGGGGGGAATGGCTACACCTTC. It yields the protein CASSWTGGNGYTF. The V call is TRBV3-1 (or the pseudogene TRBV3-2), the J call TRBJ1-2, with 10 nucleotides matching TRBD1. Germline V CDR1 and CDR2: LGHDT, YNNKEL (reference sequence). The CDR3 spans 13 residues. The junction had 3 bases not matched to a gene; V was cut back by 5 bases and J by 6 bases.

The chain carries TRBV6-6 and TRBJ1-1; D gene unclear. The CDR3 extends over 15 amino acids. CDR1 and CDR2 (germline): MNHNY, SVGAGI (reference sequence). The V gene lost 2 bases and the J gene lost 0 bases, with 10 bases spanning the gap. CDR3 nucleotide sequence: TGTGCCAGCAGTTACGGTAGCTCCTTGAACACTGAAGCTTTCTTT. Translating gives CASSYGSSLNTEAFF.

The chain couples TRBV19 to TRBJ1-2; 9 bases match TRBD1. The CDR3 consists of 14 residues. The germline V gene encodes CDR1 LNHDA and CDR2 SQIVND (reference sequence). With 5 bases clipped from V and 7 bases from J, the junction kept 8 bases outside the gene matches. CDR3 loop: CASSFLTGGGGYTF. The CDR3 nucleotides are TGTGCCAGTAGTTTCCTCACAGGGGGCGGTGGCTACACCTTC.

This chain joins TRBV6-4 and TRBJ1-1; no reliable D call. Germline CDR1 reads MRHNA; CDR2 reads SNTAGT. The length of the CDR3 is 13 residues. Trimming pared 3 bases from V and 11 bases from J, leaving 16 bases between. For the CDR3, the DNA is TGTGCCAGCAGTGAAACGAATGGTGGAGCGGCTTTCTTT. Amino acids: CASSETNGGAAFF.

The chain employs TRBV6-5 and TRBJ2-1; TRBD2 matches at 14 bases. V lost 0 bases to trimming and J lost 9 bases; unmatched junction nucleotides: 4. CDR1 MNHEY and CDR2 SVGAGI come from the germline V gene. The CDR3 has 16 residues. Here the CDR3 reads CASSYSGLAGGFEQFF. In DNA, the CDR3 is TGTGCCAGCAGTTACTCCGGACTAGCGGGGGGCTTTGAGCAGTTCTTC.

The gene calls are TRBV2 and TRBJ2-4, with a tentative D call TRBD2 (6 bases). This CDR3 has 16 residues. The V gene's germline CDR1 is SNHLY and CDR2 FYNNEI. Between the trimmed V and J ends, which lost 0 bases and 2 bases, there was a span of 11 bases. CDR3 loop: CASSEALRGTKNIQYF. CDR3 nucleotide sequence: TGTGCCAGCAGTGAAGCGCTTCGGGGGACCAAAAACATTCAGTACTTC.

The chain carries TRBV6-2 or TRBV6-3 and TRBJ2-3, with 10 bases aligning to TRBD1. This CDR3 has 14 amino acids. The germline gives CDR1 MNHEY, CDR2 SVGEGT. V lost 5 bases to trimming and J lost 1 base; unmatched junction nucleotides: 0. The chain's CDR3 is CASSGQGGTDTQYF. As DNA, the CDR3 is TGTGCCAGCAGTGGACAGGGGGGCACAGATACGCAGTATTTT.